The rows below give T cell receptor beta chains drawn from one sample of a study of T cell responses to AZD1222 COVID-19 vaccine. Clones were read by immunoSEQ multiplex PCR, and TCRdb kept only the in-frame ones, dropping some. The sample includes approximately 200,000 clones, about 90% of them seen just once. The specimen was peripheral blood, collected on day 0 of MenACWY control vaccination. These receptors were obtained from an adult in good health. Each CDR3 is given with its conserved first and last residue. A D gene is named only where the DNA matches it firmly. Expanded clones get a size class; other rows say once, few or many, or leave the size out.

v_gene,d_gene,abundance,j_gene,CDR3nt,CDR3aa
TRBV9,NA,once,TRBJ2-5,TGTGCCAGCAGCGGTGACTGGCAGCAAGAGACCCAGTACTTC,CASSGDWQQETQYF
TRBV3-1/TRBV3-2,NA,NA,TRBJ1-6,TGTGCCAGCAGCCAAGATCCCAATTCACCCCTCCACTTT,CASSQDPNSPLHF
TRBV7-2,TRBD1,NA,TRBJ1-6,TGTGCCAGCAGCCCGGACAGGGGAGGTGTTTCACCCCTCCACTTT,CASSPDRGGVSPLHF
TRBV5-6,TRBD1,NA,TRBJ1-1,TGTGCCAGCAGCTCTTCAGGGGGCACTGAAGCTTTCTTT,CASSSSGGTEAFF
TRBV7-3,NA,NA,TRBJ1-2,TGTGCCAGCAGCCCCTTCGGGGGGGTAAACTATGGCTACACCTTC,CASSPFGGVNYGYTF
TRBV14,NA,NA,TRBJ2-3,TGTGCCAGCAGCCAAGGACAGGAGACAGATACGCAGTATTTT,CASSQGQETDTQYF
TRBV9,NA,NA,TRBJ2-7,TGTGCCAGCAGCCTCGCGGGCTTGTCCTCTGAGCAGTACTTC,CASSLAGLSSEQYF
TRBV3-1/TRBV3-2,TRBD1,NA,TRBJ2-1,TGTGCCAGCAGTCCCGACAGGGCCTACAATGAGCAGTTCTTC,CASSPDRAYNEQFF
TRBV7-9,NA,once,TRBJ2-5,TGTGCCAGCAGAGGGCCTCCCCCCCAAGAGACCCAGTACTTC,CASRGPPPQETQYF
TRBV19,NA,NA,TRBJ1-1,TGTGCCAGTAGCCCCCTCACAGGCGGGAACACTGAAGCTTTCTTT,CASSPLTGGNTEAFF
TRBV6-1,NA,NA,TRBJ2-7,TGTGCCAGCAGTGAACCAGGTGGCGCCCCCTACGAGCAGTACTTC,CASSEPGGAPYEQYF
TRBV30,TRBD1,NA,TRBJ1-5,TGTGCCTGGAGTGAGGGGGCTATGAGCAATCAGCCCCAGCATTTT,CAWSEGAMSNQPQHF
TRBV29-1,NA,NA,TRBJ2-2,TGCAGCGTTCGGGACCTATCCCCCGGGGAGCTGTTTTTT,CSVRDLSPGELFF
TRBV7-8,NA,NA,TRBJ2-3,TGTGCCAGCAGCCTACGGCGGGCCAGGGGGGCAGATACGCAGTATTTT,CASSLRRARGADTQYF
TRBV27,NA,few,TRBJ1-2,TGTGCCAGCAGTTCCCCGGGGCGGAACTATGGCTACACCTTC,CASSSPGRNYGYTF
TRBV19,NA,NA,TRBJ2-2,TGTGCCAGTAGACCGAACACCGGGGAGCTGTTTTTT,CASRPNTGELFF
TRBV5-1,NA,NA,TRBJ2-1,TGCGCCAGCAGCTTGGGCCCAGGGGAGGGCAATGAGCAGTTCTTC,CASSLGPGEGNEQFF
TRBV6-5,NA,few,TRBJ2-1,TGTGCCAGCAGTTCAGGGACACCAAGCTCCTACAATGAGCAGTTCTTC,CASSSGTPSSYNEQFF
TRBV7-2,NA,NA,TRBJ2-1,TGTGCCAGCAGCTTAGGTCCGTCTGAGCAGTTCTTC,CASSLGPSEQFF
TRBV6-5,NA,NA,TRBJ2-7,TGTGCCAGCTGGGCCGCCGGACACGAGCAGTACTTC,CASWAAGHEQYF
TRBV28,TRBD1,NA,TRBJ1-2,TGTGCCAGCAGTGGAACGAGGACAGGGAACTATGGCTACACCTTC,CASSGTRTGNYGYTF